This T cell receptor (beta chain) appears in the sequencing data of a study of glioma-infiltrating T cells. Study in general: Glioblastomas were WHO grade IV, sampled at first diagnosis; low-grade were grade II. Blood libraries targeted roughly 4.5- to 10-fold coverage of about one million T cells. Notes on the study in general: A blood CDR3 motif signature was depleted in highly divergent patients. Very few CDR3 sequences were shared between tissue and blood.

On this clonotype: Its antigen is currently unknown.

CDR1 SNHLY and CDR2 FYNNEI come from the germline V gene. Trimming pared 4 bases from V and 0 bases from J, leaving 13 bases between. CDR3 size: 16 residues. The iRepertoire nested amplicon-rescue multiplex PCR amplified TCR alpha and beta CDR3s from RNA. TCRdb ran MiXCR on the multiplex PCR reads and lists one entry per CDR3 protein. The sample records more than 350,000 distinct CDR3 sequences, around 45% being singletons. The clonotype originates from a human donor with low-grade glioma or glioblastoma, undergoing nonglioma brain surgery, or in good health (not recorded which). The chain uses TRBV2 and TRBJ1-5; weak D call: TRBD1 (6 bases). Sequencing was done on a sample of glioma tissue, nonneoplastic brain tissue, or PBMCs (not recorded which). Here the CDR3 reads CASSAGQTYSNQPQHF. DNA for the CDR3: TGTGCCAGCAGTGCCGGACAGACGTATAGCAATCAGCCCCAGCATTTT.